Listed here is a single TCR beta chain. What it binds is unknown. A single record per CDR3 protein comes from TCRdb applying MiXCR to the 5' RACE reads. The sample includes under 600,000 distinct CDR3 sequences, about a fifth of them seen just once. The germline V gene has CDR1 SQVTM and CDR2 ANQGSEA. The CDR3 length is 13 residues. The V end was cut by 2 bases, the J end by 1 base, with 7 bases between. The data belong to a study of T-cell memory formation after mild COVID-19. About the research overall: Clustering of TCRs was largely donor specific.

Overall study findings and caveats: Clones that shrank (day 15 to 85) were balanced CD4/CD8, whereas later expanders leaned CD4+. Clones which contracted sat mainly in CM and EM if CD4+, and in EMRA if CD8+. Cross-reactive memory appears to have joined, as suggested by some responding clones showing up in pre-infection memory.

The receptor comes from an adult woman who had mild COVID-19 (a few samples of this study predate the infection). Cell type and time point are not known. The chain couples TRBV29-1 to TRBJ2-3; D is unclear. Input material: PBMCs or a T cell subset sorted from them (not recorded which). The CDR3 reads CSVERVGTDTQYF. In DNA, the CDR3 is TGCAGCGTTGAAAGGGTCGGCACAGATACGCAGTATTTT.